This T cell receptor (beta chain) was captured in a study of blood T cells in healthy people across ages (dated by TCRdb to between 2014 and 2017). About the investigation overall: Template switching captured roughly one uniquely barcoded TCR beta cDNA molecule per two T cells in model experiments. Age-related changes in TCR beta repertoire diversity were measured in the study by deep sequencing normalized with unique cDNA molecular identifiers. The donors were split into four age groups: young (average about 15 years), middle-aged (about 40), aged (about 62) and long-lived (approximately 89). Two additional independent replicas of 1 million unique cDNA reads from the same blood draw were analyzed for two donors (one aged 18 to 30 and one aged 80 or older). Overall study outcomes, separate from this receptor: Since profiling was done on bulk unsorted PBMCs, naive and antigen-experienced compartments could not be conclusively compared. As age increased, observed TCR beta diversity per million T cells dropped in a roughly linear way, and a significant reduction was already evident by age about 40. Because the CMV infection status of the donors was unknown, age-related changes in expanded clonotypes may potentially have been confounded. A strong correlation was found between observed TCR beta diversity and the percentage of naive T cells measured by flow cytometry. Estimates of total diversity based on one million sequenced T cells were considered lower bounds and underestimates. Compared with the aged group, the long-lived group had more naive CD4+ T cells, fewer expanded clones and increased TCR diversity, a pattern suggesting age selection.

As regards this clonotype: Its binding antigen is unknown. Base qualities are not recorded, but no much larger clone differs from it by a single base.

The approximately 39 donors, aged 6 to 90 years, were systemically healthy Caucasian individuals from Russia. Each donor gave around 9 milliliters of peripheral blood, collected into EDTA-treated Vacutainer tubes. Ficoll-Paque density-gradient centrifugation was used to isolate PBMCs, with at least 6.5 million per sample. Trizol reagent was used to extract total RNA from PBMCs, with at least 5.5 micrograms per sample. Naive CD45RAhigh/CD27high T cell percentages were measured by flow cytometry on a PBMC aliquot from every donor. There are 14 amino acids in the CDR3, from cysteine to phenylalanine inclusive. Of all the DNA, just the CDR3 is kept, 42 bases in frame from base 1. The junction carries 10 bases between V and J, which are trimmed by 6 bases and 3 bases respectively. From the germline V gene, CDR1 is KGHDR and CDR2 is SFDVKD. Libraries came from 5' RACE. Instrument on record: Illumina HiSeq 2500. The second PCR ran for about 6 to 12 cycles and used a J-beta primer mix along with a sample-barcoded 5' primer. A unique molecular identifier was introduced onto each TCR beta cDNA molecule by a template-switch 5' adaptor carrying 12 random nucleotides. Each sample yielded at least 3 million CDR3-containing paired-end reads. First-strand cDNA was synthesized from all RNA with the Mint cDNA synthesis kit, primed by a TRBC-specific oligonucleotide. Following uracil-DNA glycosylase treatment, a first 18-cycle PCR with universal primers M1SS and BC2_uni_R was performed on all cDNA. In the authors' own workflow: Normalization of each sample was performed by random selection of 1 million high-quality reads, each carrying a distinct molecular identifier. Instead of being binned into consensus sequences, reads with shared molecular identifiers were discarded. CDR3 identification, clonotype clustering and error correction used MiTCR with a Q25 quality threshold and the strictest error-elimination algorithm. A nonparametric unseen species model with Euler transformation was used to estimate lower-bound total TCR beta diversity. Starting from the raw public reads, TCRdb applied fastp trimming at Q25, assembled clones with MiXCR and retained in-frame beta chains. Under each unique CDR3 protein, matching rows form one entry showing the most common genes and DNA. In this record, the V and J calls reflect TCRdb's handling and not the investigators' own analysis. The table for this sample lists 750,000 to 950,000 distinct CDR3 sequences; around a quarter of them were counted only once. Of the sample, 3% is held by the ten largest clones.

Separately, the same data were catalogued under a study of T cells of mothers and their children. The second investigation adds: Donors were nine systemically healthy Caucasian individuals: three mothers and their six children. cDNA synthesis used all of the extracted RNA, with around 1.4 ug of RNA in each 15 ul reaction. In the second PCR, the M1S primer introduced both the sample barcodes and 2-4 random nucleotides. Over 8.5 million TCR beta CDR3 reads were obtained for each mother, and around 3 million reads were obtained for each child. Thymic selection similarly shapes TCR recombination output in related and unrelated pairs, with minor effect from inherited differences. Normalized repertoire overlap was always slightly but never significantly higher in related than unrelated mother-child pairs. With a sensitivity of approximately 93 clones per million clonotypes, no persistent microchimeric T cell clones were detected. The study used deep NGS to compare TCR beta repertoires of mothers and children, seeking features distinguishing related mother-child pairs from unrelated individuals. On average, the children were about 12 +/- 4 years old, while the mothers were about 40 +/- 4 years old. After adapters were ligated using NEBNext reagents, the libraries underwent 100+100 nt paired-end sequencing on an Illumina HiSeq 2000. To avoid cross-contamination, the mother libraries and the child libraries were prepared a month apart and sequenced in separate runs. Between roughly 500,000 and 2,100,000 distinct TCR beta clonotypes were identified per donor. Naive TCR beta clonotypes were estimated from low-frequency clonotypes matched to each donor's FACS-determined naive share, without sorting.

This TCR came from a boy between 10 and 17 years old in good health. The specimen sequenced was blood. This receptor chain uses TRBV24-1 and TRBJ2-2, with the D call tentatively TRBD1 or TRBD2, each fitting 5 bases. The DNA reads TGTGCCACCAGTCAGAGGGGAGACACCGGGGAGCTGTTTTTT. This codes for CATSQRGDTGELFF.